These T cell receptor beta chains were read from a single sample in a study of T cells in Graves' hyperthyroidism and ophthalmopathy. Each CDR3 protein is one row after TCRdb ran MiXCR on the multiplex PCR reads. The data contain about 600,000 distinct CDR3 sequences, 12% to 15% of them singletons. Input material: blood. These receptors all come from a woman aged 18-30 years with Graves' ophthalmopathy. CDR3s include the opening cysteine and the closing phenylalanine or tryptophan. Each record gives: clone size, D gene, V gene, CDR3 length, J gene, CDR3 protein, CDR3 DNA. The D gene is left open where the match is weak. Clone sizes are given selectively: once, few, many, or a class where the clone is expanded.

size: .
D: TRBD1
V: TRBV19
length: 17
J: TRBJ1-5
CDR3: CASSHEAGGYSNQPQHF
DNA: TGTGCCAGTAGTCACGAGGCAGGGGGGTATAGCAATCAGCCCCAGCATTTT

size: few
D: TRBD1
V: TRBV9
length: 15
J: TRBJ1-5
CDR3: CASSVEGQGHQPQHF
DNA: TGTGCCAGCAGCGTAGAGGGACAGGGCCATCAGCCCCAGCATTTT

size: many
D: .
V: TRBV20-1
length: 14
J: TRBJ2-1
CDR3: CSAHYIRFYNEQFF
DNA: TGCAGTGCCCATTACATTCGGTTCTACAATGAGCAGTTCTTC

size: few
D: .
V: TRBV27
length: 16
J: TRBJ2-7
CDR3: CASSLSSGWVSHEQYF
DNA: TGTGCCAGCAGTTTATCGTCCGGGTGGGTCTCCCACGAGCAGTACTTC

size: .
D: TRBD2
V: TRBV2
length: 12
J: TRBJ2-1
CDR3: CASSGTSGILLF
DNA: TGTGCCAGCAGCGGGACTAGCGGGATATTGCTCTTC

size: many
D: .
V: TRBV20-1
length: 15
J: TRBJ2-7
CDR3: CSASSMARISYEQYF
DNA: TGCAGTGCTAGCTCCATGGCCAGGATATCCTACGAGCAGTACTTC

size: .
D: TRBD2
V: TRBV4-1
length: 14
J: TRBJ2-3
CDR3: CASSQPAGADTQYF
DNA: TGCGCCAGCAGCCAACCCGCGGGAGCCGATACGCAGTATTTT

size: many
D: .
V: TRBV28
length: 16
J: TRBJ2-2
CDR3: CASKNQGQLNTGELFF
DNA: TGTGCCAGCAAAAACCAGGGACAATTGAACACCGGGGAGCTGTTTTTT

size: many
D: TRBD1
V: TRBV12-3/TRBV12-4
length: 14
J: TRBJ2-2
CDR3: CASSGQGPAGELFF
DNA: TGTGCCAGCAGCGGACAGGGGCCCGCCGGGGAGCTGTTTTTT

size: many
D: .
V: TRBV24-1
length: 14
J: TRBJ1-5
CDR3: CATSDQKADQPQHF
DNA: TGTGCCACCAGTGACCAAAAGGCCGATCAGCCCCAGCATTTT

size: many
D: TRBD2
V: TRBV20-1
length: 16
J: TRBJ2-1
CDR3: CSARDLALAALMKQFF
DNA: TGCAGTGCTAGAGATCTCGCCCTAGCGGCCCTAATGAAGCAGTTCTTC

size: many
D: .
V: TRBV11-3
length: 16
J: TRBJ2-3
CDR3: CASSLEGHLGTDTQYF
DNA: TGTGCCAGCAGCTTAGAGGGACACCTCGGCACAGATACGCAGTATTTT

size: many
D: .
V: TRBV3-1
length: 15
J: TRBJ2-2
CDR3: CASSRQTLGTGELFF
DNA: TGTGCCAGCAGTAGACAGACCCTGGGCACCGGGGAGCTGTTTTTT

size: .
D: TRBD1
V: TRBV10-3
length: 18
J: TRBJ2-5
CDR3: CAISESGGRQGRQETQYF
DNA: TGTGCCATCAGTGAGTCGGGTGGGAGACAGGGGCGTCAAGAGACCCAGTACTTC

size: many
D: .
V: TRBV7-2
length: 13
J: TRBJ2-7
CDR3: CASRSPSSYEQYF
DNA: TGTGCCAGCAGGTCTCCGAGCTCCTACGAGCAGTACTTC

size: .
D: .
V: TRBV4-1
length: 13
J: TRBJ2-7
CDR3: CASSQRAGYEQYF
DNA: TGCGCCAGCAGCCAAAGAGCGGGCTACGAGCAGTACTTC

size: many
D: .
V: TRBV7-8
length: 14
J: TRBJ2-5
CDR3: CASSLNRIQETQYF
DNA: TGTGCCAGCAGCTTAAATCGAATTCAAGAGACCCAGTACTTC

size: many
D: TRBD2
V: TRBV10-3
length: 15
J: TRBJ2-5
CDR3: CAISESSGREETQYF
DNA: TGTGCCATCAGTGAATCTAGCGGGAGGGAAGAGACCCAGTACTTC

size: many
D: .
V: TRBV28
length: 11
J: TRBJ2-7
CDR3: CASSWSYEQYF
DNA: TGTGCCAGCAGTTGGAGCTACGAGCAGTACTTC

size: few
D: .
V: TRBV19
length: 13
J: TRBJ2-7
CDR3: CASSINGYYEQYF
DNA: TGTGCCAGTAGTATTAACGGTTACTACGAGCAGTACTTC

size: many
D: .
V: TRBV6-4
length: 13
J: TRBJ2-5
CDR3: CASSGQRRETQYF
DNA: TGTGCCAGCAGTGGGCAGAGGAGGGAGACCCAGTACTTC

size: many
D: .
V: TRBV28
length: 14
J: TRBJ1-5
CDR3: CASSLSGGNQPQHF
DNA: TGTGCCAGCAGTTTATCAGGGGGCAATCAGCCCCAGCATTTT

size: many
D: TRBD2
V: TRBV27
length: 18
J: TRBJ2-7
CDR3: CASSWTSGSRIPSYEQYF
DNA: TGTGCCAGCAGTTGGACTAGCGGGAGCCGAATCCCCTCCTACGAGCAGTACTTC

size: many
D: TRBD1
V: TRBV3-1
length: 15
J: TRBJ2-7
CDR3: CASSQGQGSIYEQYF
DNA: TGTGCCAGCAGCCAAGGACAGGGGTCCATCTACGAGCAGTACTTC

size: many
D: .
V: TRBV11-3
length: 12
J: TRBJ2-1
CDR3: CASSSLGNEQFF
DNA: TGTGCCAGCAGCTCACTGGGCAATGAGCAGTTCTTC

size: many
D: .
V: TRBV10-3
length: 18
J: TRBJ1-2
CDR3: CAISESSLNSRDDYGYTF
DNA: TGTGCCATCAGTGAGTCTTCTCTTAACTCCCGGGACGACTATGGCTACACCTTC

size: .
D: .
V: TRBV6-5
length: 15
J: TRBJ1-5
CDR3: CASSYNAGRNQPQHF
DNA: TGTGCCAGCAGTTACAATGCAGGGCGCAATCAGCCCCAGCATTTT

size: few
D: .
V: TRBV6-1
length: 14
J: TRBJ1-5
CDR3: CASSSGGGSQPQHF
DNA: TGTGCCAGCAGTTCGGGGGGGGGCAGTCAGCCCCAGCATTTT

size: .
D: .
V: TRBV7-9
length: 14
J: TRBJ1-2
CDR3: CASSLLAGVRGYTF
DNA: TGTGCCAGCAGCTTACTCGCCGGGGTGAGGGGCTACACCTTC

size: many
D: .
V: TRBV20-1
length: 12
J: TRBJ2-5
CDR3: CSARGAQETQYF
DNA: TGCAGTGCTAGGGGGGCTCAAGAGACCCAGTACTTC

size: many
D: .
V: TRBV6-2/TRBV6-3
length: 15
J: TRBJ2-5
CDR3: CASSYGPGNQETQYF
DNA: TGTGCCAGCAGTTACGGGCCAGGTAACCAAGAGACCCAGTACTTC

size: many
D: TRBD2
V: TRBV3-1
length: 15
J: TRBJ2-7
CDR3: CASSRTTSGPYEQYF
DNA: TGTGCCAGCAGCCGCACGACTAGCGGACCCTACGAGCAGTACTTC

size: .
D: TRBD1
V: TRBV30
length: 14
J: TRBJ2-1
CDR3: CAWTPGQGDNEQFF
DNA: TGTGCCTGGACCCCGGGACAGGGGGATAATGAGCAGTTCTTC

size: many
D: .
V: TRBV27
length: 14
J: TRBJ2-7
CDR3: CASSLSRGAYEQYF
DNA: TGTGCCAGCAGTTTATCCAGGGGCGCCTACGAGCAGTACTTC

size: many
D: .
V: TRBV30
length: 12
J: TRBJ2-7
CDR3: CAWSSGSYEQYF
DNA: TGTGCCTGGAGTAGCGGCTCCTACGAGCAGTACTTC

size: many
D: .
V: TRBV30
length: 13
J: TRBJ1-1
CDR3: CAWSVEGSTEAFF
DNA: TGTGCCTGGAGTGTTGAGGGGTCCACTGAAGCTTTCTTT

size: many
D: TRBD1
V: TRBV2
length: 18
J: TRBJ2-7
CDR3: CASGPPRLWDRGIGEQYF
DNA: TGTGCCAGCGGCCCCCCGCGGCTCTGGGACAGGGGAATTGGGGAGCAGTACTTC

size: many
D: TRBD2
V: TRBV7-2
length: 15
J: TRBJ2-3
CDR3: CASSLGAGGADTQYF
DNA: TGTGCCAGCAGCTTAGGGGCGGGAGGTGCAGATACGCAGTATTTT

size: many
D: .
V: TRBV29-1
length: 15
J: TRBJ2-7
CDR3: CSVEKEGGHFYEQYF
DNA: TGCAGCGTTGAGAAGGAGGGTGGGCATTTCTACGAGCAGTACTTC

size: .
D: .
V: TRBV12-3/TRBV12-4
length: 14
J: TRBJ2-3
CDR3: CASTARGMGDTQYF
DNA: TGTGCCAGCACCGCTCGGGGGATGGGAGATACGCAGTATTTT

size: .
D: TRBD1
V: TRBV2
length: 21
J: TRBJ2-1
CDR3: CASSTSRDRGHGMRRTREQFF
DNA: TGTGCCAGCAGTACCTCCCGGGACAGGGGGCATGGGATGCGCCGCACACGTGAGCAGTTCTTC

size: .
D: TRBD1
V: TRBV28
length: 15
J: TRBJ1-4
CDR3: CASSLYLTGREKLFF
DNA: TGTGCCAGCAGTTTATACCTGACAGGGCGGGAAAAACTGTTTTTT

size: many
D: .
V: TRBV29-1
length: 12
J: TRBJ1-2
CDR3: CSVDGGHYGYTF
DNA: TGCAGCGTTGATGGGGGGCACTATGGCTACACCTTC

size: many
D: TRBD2
V: TRBV20-1
length: 18
J: TRBJ2-1
CDR3: CSARAVGLAGGPYNEQFF
DNA: TGCAGTGCTAGAGCTGTGGGACTAGCGGGAGGGCCCTACAATGAGCAGTTCTTC

size: .
D: TRBD2
V: TRBV5-8
length: 16
J: TRBJ2-2
CDR3: CASSTRLAGNTGELFF
DNA: TGTGCCAGCAGCACACGACTAGCGGGGAACACCGGGGAGCTGTTTTTT

size: many
D: TRBD1
V: TRBV11-3
length: 15
J: TRBJ2-1
CDR3: CASSGQAGVYNEQFF
DNA: TGTGCCAGCAGCGGACAGGCAGGGGTGTACAATGAGCAGTTCTTC

size: many
D: TRBD1
V: TRBV7-9
length: 15
J: TRBJ2-7
CDR3: CASSADPKDRGKQYF
DNA: TGTGCCAGCAGCGCGGACCCCAAGGACAGGGGCAAGCAGTACTTC

size: many
D: .
V: TRBV27
length: 16
J: TRBJ2-1
CDR3: CASSLGANLQFNEQFF
DNA: TGTGCCAGCAGTTTAGGAGCTAACCTTCAATTCAATGAGCAGTTCTTC

size: .
D: .
V: TRBV30
length: 13
J: TRBJ2-3
CDR3: CAWGLGGTDTQYF
DNA: TGTGCCTGGGGCCTCGGGGGCACAGATACGCAGTATTTT

size: .
D: .
V: TRBV11-2
length: 14
J: TRBJ2-5
CDR3: CASSTFRGTETQYF
DNA: TGTGCCAGCAGCACTTTTAGGGGGACCGAGACCCAGTACTTC

size: .
D: .
V: TRBV10-3
length: 13
J: TRBJ1-1
CDR3: CAGSPGLGTEAFF
DNA: TGTGCCGGGAGTCCGGGGTTGGGCACTGAAGCTTTCTTT

size: many
D: TRBD1
V: TRBV27
length: 14
J: TRBJ2-7
CDR3: CASSTGTGYLEQYF
DNA: TGTGCCAGCAGTACCGGGACAGGGTACCTGGAGCAGTACTTC

size: many
D: TRBD1
V: TRBV29-1
length: 13
J: TRBJ2-5
CDR3: CSVPDRVKETQYF
DNA: TGCAGCGTTCCCGACAGGGTCAAGGAGACCCAGTACTTC

size: many
D: .
V: TRBV3-2
length: 14
J: TRBJ1-2
CDR3: CASSQDSDGYGYTF
DNA: TGTGCCAGCAGCCAAGATTCGGACGGCTATGGCTACACCTTC